In its sample, the clone carrying this T cell receptor (beta chain) was seen a few times. Its antigen is unidentified. TCRdb fed the RACE reads into MiXCR, producing one record per CDR3 protein. This sample has about 82,000 distinct CDR3 sequences; approximately 13% occur once, and the top ten carry approximately 5%. Stated time point: patch test 3, about 24 weeks after DPC sensitization. Treatment denoted: therapeutic diphenylcyclopropenone sensitization with weekly scalp DPC. Sample donors consisted of patients with alopecia, aged 18 to 70 years, who were suitable for DPC. This sample was included in a study of human T cells and chemical hapten exposure. Findings of the study overall: There were significantly more large CDR3 similarity clusters among expanded TCRs than among controls. Healthy people's immune response may differ from that of the donors, who had alopecia.

The starting material was whole blood, obtained in connection with sensitization to the hapten diphenylcyclopropenone (DPC). This sequence originates from a woman aged 45-65 years with alopecia areata. Some clones in this sample may be carry-over from other donors' samples.

CDR3 sequence (DNA): TGTGCCAGCAGCCCCGTAGCGGGAGAGGGCTACAATGAGCAGTTCTTC. Its protein is CASSPVAGEGYNEQFF. V usage is TRBV7-3 and J usage is TRBJ2-1; TRBD2 matches 9 bases. CDR3 length: 16 amino acids. With 5 bases clipped from V and 3 bases from J, the junction kept 8 bases outside the gene matches. The germline V gene encodes CDR1 SGHTA and CDR2 FQGTGA. Full variable domain (outside the CDR3, taken from reference TRBV7-3 and TRBJ2-1): GAGVSQTPSNKVTEKGKYVELRCDPISGHTALYWYRQSLGQGPEFLIYFQGTGAADDSGLPNDRFFAVRPEGSVSTLKIQRTERGDSAVYLCASSPVAGEGYNEQFFGPGTRLTVL.